One T cell receptor beta chain is described in this entry. As yet, its antigen is unknown. One junction end disagrees with the germline gene, perhaps due to a read error. Time point given: newly diagnosed GD, antithyroid drugs for less than 3 months. The TCR library was prepared using RNA isolated from PBMCs. Arm-PCR of CDR3 regions and iRepertoire HTBI primers were used to build TCR beta libraries. In the authors' methods: The samples yielded approximately 62 TRBV and around 14 TRBJ segments. One entry per CDR3 protein results from TCRdb running MiXCR on the multiplex PCR reads. TCRdb, not the original authors, processed these V and J calls. The sample holds 600,000 to 650,000 distinct CDR3 sequences, approximately 15% seen once. Germline-derived CDR1 and CDR2 are SGHRS and YFSETQ. The CDR3 loop spans 16 amino acids. The data belong to a study of regulatory T cells in long-lasting Graves disease. General study findings and limits: Persistent Graves' cases showed lower TCR diversity than newly diagnosed cases.

These data were also filed under a second study, of T cells in Graves' hyperthyroidism and ophthalmopathy. As reported in that work: With the HTBI primer set, the TCR CDR3 went through a first round of RT-PCR. Most clonotypes expanded in the thyroid (above 0.001) were also present in blood.

This receptor was taken from a woman under 40 with Graves disease. The sample in question was peripheral blood mononuclear cells (PBMCs), obtained at new diagnosis, from a patient treated with antithyroid drugs. The chain carries TRBV5-1 and TRBJ1-1; D is possibly TRBD1 (5 bases). The CDR3 DNA sequence: TGTGCCAGCAGCTTCCTCTACGGGATGTCGGGGGCTGAAGCTTTCTTT. This sequence encodes CASSFLYGMSGAEAFF.